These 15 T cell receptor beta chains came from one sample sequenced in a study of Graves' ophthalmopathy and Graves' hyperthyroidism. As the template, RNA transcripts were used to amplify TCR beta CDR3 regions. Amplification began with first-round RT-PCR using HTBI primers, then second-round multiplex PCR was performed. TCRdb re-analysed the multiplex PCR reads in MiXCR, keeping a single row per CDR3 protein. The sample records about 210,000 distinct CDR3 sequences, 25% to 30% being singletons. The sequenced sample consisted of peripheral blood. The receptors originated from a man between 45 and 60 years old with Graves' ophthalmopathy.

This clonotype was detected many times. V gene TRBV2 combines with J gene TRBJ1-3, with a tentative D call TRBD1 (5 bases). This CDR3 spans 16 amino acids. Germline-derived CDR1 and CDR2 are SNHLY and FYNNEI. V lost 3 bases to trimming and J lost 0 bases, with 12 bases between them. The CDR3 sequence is CASSEGDGYSGNTIYF. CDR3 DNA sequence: TGTGCCAGCAGTGAGGGGGACGGCTACTCTGGAAACACCATATATTTT.

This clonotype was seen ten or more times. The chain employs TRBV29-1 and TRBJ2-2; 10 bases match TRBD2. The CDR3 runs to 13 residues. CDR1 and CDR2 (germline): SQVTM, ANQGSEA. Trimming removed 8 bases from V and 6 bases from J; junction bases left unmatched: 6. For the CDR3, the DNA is TGCAGCACCTTTAGCGGGAGGTCCGGGGAGCTGTTTTTT. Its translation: CSTFSGRSGELFF.

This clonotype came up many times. The CDR3, as DNA: TGTGCCAGCGCCTTATTAGCGGAGGGGGGAGACATTCAGTACTTC. This translates into CASALLAEGGDIQYF. This chain uses TRBV28 with TRBJ2-4; either TRBD1 or TRBD2 may fit D (6 bases each). The CDR3 is 15 residues long. Between the trimmed V and J ends, which lost 8 bases and 8 bases, there was a span of 22 bases. CDR1 and CDR2 (germline): MDHEN, SYDVKM. The full variable domain, its missing parts supplied by reference TRBV28 and TRBJ2-4, is DVKVTQSSRYLVKRTGEKVFLECVQDMDHENMFWYRQDPGLGLRLIYFSYDVKMKEKGDIPEGYSVSREKKERFSLILESASTNQTSMYLCASALLAEGGDIQYFGAGTRLSVL.

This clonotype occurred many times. CDR3 protein: CAWSVQPYEQYF. The CDR3 DNA reads as TGTGCCTGGAGTGTACAGCCTTACGAGCAGTACTTC. The rearrangement links TRBV30 to TRBJ2-7; D gene unclear. This CDR3 is built from 12 residues. Germline values: CDR1 GTSNPN, CDR2 SVGIG (reference sequence). V shed 0 bases and J shed 4 bases, with 7 bases lying between them. Drawing the rest from reference TRBV30 and TRBJ2-7, the complete variable domain is SQTIHQWPATLVQPVGSPLSLECTVEGTSNPNLYWYRQAAGRGLQLLFYSVGIGQISSEVPQNLSASRPQDRQFILSSKKLLLSDSGFYLCAWSVQPYEQYFGPGTRLTVT.

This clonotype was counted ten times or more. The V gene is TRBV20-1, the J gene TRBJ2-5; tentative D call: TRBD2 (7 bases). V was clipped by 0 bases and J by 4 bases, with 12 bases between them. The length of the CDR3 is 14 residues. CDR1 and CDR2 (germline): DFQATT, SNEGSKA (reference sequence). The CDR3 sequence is CSARDRGAGETQYF. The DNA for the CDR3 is TGCAGTGCTAGAGATCGGGGGGCCGGAGAGACCCAGTACTTC.

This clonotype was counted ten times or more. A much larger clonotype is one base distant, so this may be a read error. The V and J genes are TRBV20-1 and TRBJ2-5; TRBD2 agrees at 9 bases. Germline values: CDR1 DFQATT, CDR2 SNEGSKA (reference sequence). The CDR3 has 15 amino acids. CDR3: CSAPPTAGGQEAQYF. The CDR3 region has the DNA TGCAGTGCTCCGCCCACAGCGGGAGGACAAGAGGCCCAGTACTTC.

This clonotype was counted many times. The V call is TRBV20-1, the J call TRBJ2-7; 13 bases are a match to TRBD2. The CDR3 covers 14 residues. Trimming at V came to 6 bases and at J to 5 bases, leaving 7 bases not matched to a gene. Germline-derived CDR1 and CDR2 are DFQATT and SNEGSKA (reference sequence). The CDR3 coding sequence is TGCAGTGCCAGGACTAGCGGGAGTGATAACGAGCAGTACTTC. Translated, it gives CSARTSGSDNEQYF.

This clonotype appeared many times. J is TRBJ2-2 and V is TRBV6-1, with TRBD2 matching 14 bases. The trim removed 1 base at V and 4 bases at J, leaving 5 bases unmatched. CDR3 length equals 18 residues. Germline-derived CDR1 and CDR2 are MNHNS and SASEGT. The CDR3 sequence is CASSEVGLAGASTGELFF. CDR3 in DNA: TGTGCCAGCAGTGAAGTGGGACTAGCGGGAGCGAGCACCGGGGAGCTGTTTTTT.

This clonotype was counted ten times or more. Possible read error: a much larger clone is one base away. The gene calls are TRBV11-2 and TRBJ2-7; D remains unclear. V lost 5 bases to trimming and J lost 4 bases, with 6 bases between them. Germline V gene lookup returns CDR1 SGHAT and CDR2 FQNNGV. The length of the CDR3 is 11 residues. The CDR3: CASSPRYEQYF. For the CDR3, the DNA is TGTGCCAGCAGCCCCAGATACGAGCAGTACTTC.

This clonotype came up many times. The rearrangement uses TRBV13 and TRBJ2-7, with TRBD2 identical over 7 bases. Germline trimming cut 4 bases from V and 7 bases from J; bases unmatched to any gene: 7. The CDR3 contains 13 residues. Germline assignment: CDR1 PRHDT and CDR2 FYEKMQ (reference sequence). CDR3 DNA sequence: TGTGCCAGCAGCTCCCGGGAGGCGTGGGAGCAGTACTTC. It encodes CASSSREAWEQYF.

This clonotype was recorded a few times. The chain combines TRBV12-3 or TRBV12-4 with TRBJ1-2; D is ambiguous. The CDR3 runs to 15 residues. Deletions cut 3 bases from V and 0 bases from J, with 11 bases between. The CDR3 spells CASSFNRFPNYGYTF. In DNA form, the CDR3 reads TGTGCCAGCAGTTTTAACAGATTTCCTAACTATGGCTACACCTTC.

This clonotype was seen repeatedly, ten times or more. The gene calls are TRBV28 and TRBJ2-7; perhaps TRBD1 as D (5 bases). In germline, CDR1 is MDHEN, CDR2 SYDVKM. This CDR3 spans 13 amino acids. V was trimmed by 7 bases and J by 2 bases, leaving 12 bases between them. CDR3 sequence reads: CASKAGRAYEQYF. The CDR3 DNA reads TGTGCCAGCAAGGCAGGCAGGGCCTACGAGCAGTACTTC.

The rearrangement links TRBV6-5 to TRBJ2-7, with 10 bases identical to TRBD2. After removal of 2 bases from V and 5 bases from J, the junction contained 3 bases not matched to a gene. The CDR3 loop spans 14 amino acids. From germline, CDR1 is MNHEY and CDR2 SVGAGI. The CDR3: CASSYQRGGHEQYF. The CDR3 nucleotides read TGTGCCAGCAGTTACCAGCGGGGGGGCCACGAGCAGTACTTC.

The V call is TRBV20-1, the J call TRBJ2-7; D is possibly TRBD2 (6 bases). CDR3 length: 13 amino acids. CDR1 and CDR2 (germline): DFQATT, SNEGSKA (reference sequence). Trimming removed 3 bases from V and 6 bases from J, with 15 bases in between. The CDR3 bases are TGCAGTGCTAGTTATCCGGGAGTGGGCGAGCAGTACTTC. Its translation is CSASYPGVGEQYF.

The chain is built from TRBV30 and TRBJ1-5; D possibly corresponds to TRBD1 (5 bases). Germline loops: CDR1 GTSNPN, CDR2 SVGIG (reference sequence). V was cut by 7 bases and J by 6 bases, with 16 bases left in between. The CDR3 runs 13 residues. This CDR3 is CAFSDGAGQPQHF. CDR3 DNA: TGTGCCTTTTCCGACGGGGCGGGTCAGCCCCAGCATTTT.